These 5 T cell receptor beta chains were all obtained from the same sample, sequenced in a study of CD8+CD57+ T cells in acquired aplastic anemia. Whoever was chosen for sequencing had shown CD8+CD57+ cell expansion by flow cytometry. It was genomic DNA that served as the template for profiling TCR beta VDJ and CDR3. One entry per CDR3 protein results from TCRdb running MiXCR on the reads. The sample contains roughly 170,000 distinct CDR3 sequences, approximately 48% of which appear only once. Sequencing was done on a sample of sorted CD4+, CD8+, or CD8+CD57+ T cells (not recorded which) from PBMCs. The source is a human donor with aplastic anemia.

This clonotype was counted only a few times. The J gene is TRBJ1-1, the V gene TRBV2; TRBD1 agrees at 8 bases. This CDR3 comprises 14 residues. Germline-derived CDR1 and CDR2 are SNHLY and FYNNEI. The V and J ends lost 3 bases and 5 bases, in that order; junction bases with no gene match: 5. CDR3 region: CASSEQGAITEAFF. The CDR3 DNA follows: TGTGCCAGCAGTGAGCAGGGGGCAATAACTGAAGCTTTCTTT.

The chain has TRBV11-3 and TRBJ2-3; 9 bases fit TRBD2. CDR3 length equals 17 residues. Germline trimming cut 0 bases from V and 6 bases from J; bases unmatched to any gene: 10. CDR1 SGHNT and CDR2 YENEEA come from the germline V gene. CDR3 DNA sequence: TGTGCCAGCAGCTTAGACCGCTTTAGCGGGGGTCGGGATACGCAGTATTTT. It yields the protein CASSLDRFSGGRDTQYF. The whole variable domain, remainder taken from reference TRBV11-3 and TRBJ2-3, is EAGVVQSPRYKIIEKKQPVAFWCNPISGHNTLYWYLQNLGQGPELLIRYENEEAVDDSQLPKDRFSAERLKGVDSTLKIQPAELGDSAVYLCASSLDRFSGGRDTQYFGPGTRLTVL.

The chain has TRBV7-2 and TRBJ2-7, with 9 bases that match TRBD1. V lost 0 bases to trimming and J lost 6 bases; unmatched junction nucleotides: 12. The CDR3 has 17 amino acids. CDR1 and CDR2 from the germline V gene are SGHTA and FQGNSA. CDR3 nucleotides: TGTGCCAGCAGCTTAGCGGAGGTCGGGACAGGGCCGCCCGAGCAGTACTTC. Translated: CASSLAEVGTGPPEQYF.

The CDR3 DNA follows: TGTGCCAGCAGCTTGGTTGCGGAGACGGACAATGAGCAGTTCTTC. Amino acid sequence: CASSLVAETDNEQFF. The V call is TRBV7-6, the J call TRBJ2-1; D is unclear. The germline V gene encodes CDR1 SGHVS and CDR2 FNYEAQ. The CDR3 has 15 amino acids. Trimming removed 3 bases from V and 5 bases from J, with 14 bases in between. The full variable domain, completed using reference TRBV7-6 and TRBJ2-1, is GAGVSQSPRYKVTKRGQDVALRCDPISGHVSLYWYRQALGQGPEFLTYFNYEAQQDKSGLPNDRFSAERPEGSISTLTIQRTEQRDSAMYRCASSLVAETDNEQFFGPGTRLTVL.

CDR3 DNA: TGCGCCAGCAGGGAATCTCGGGTGGAGCGAGAGCAGTACTTC. This sequence encodes CASRESRVEREQYF. The chain couples TRBV10-1 to TRBJ2-7, with D uncertain. Germline V gene lookup returns CDR1 WNHNN and CDR2 SYGVQD (reference sequence). There are 14 residues in the CDR3. Trimming left V 6 bases short and J 7 bases short, with 19 bases between.